Each of the 24 T cell receptor beta chains below was sequenced from the same sample in a study of identifying expanded T cells in peripheral blood. Some clones are missing from TCRdb's copy, which holds only in-frame ones; the method was immunoSEQ multiplex PCR. Among fewer than 110,000 clones listed, approximately 88% were seen once. The sample comprised blood. These receptors originate from a person aged 18 to 70 in good health.

The V gene is TRBV5-4, the J gene TRBJ1-5, with 8 bases matching TRBD1. With V trimmed by 0 bases and J by 7 bases, 6 bases remained unmatched. This CDR3 has 15 amino acids. Germline V gene lookup returns CDR1 SGHNT and CDR2 YYREEE (reference sequence). In DNA, the CDR3 is TGTGCCAGCAGCTTGGGATCAGGGGGCGAGCAGCCCCAGCATTTT. Translation: CASSLGSGGEQPQHF.

The chain joins TRBV5-6 to TRBJ1-2; the D is unclear. The CDR3 is 12 amino acids. Trimming removed 4 bases at V and 10 bases at J, with 14 bases between. Germline CDR1 SGHDT, CDR2 YYEEEE. CDR3 sequence: CASSREDGVYTF. CDR3 in DNA: TGTGCCAGCAGCCGGGAGGACGGGGTCTACACCTTC.

The V call is TRBV29-1, the J call TRBJ2-5; 7 bases map to TRBD1. The CDR3 consists of 12 residues. Per the germline V gene, CDR1 is SQVTM and CDR2 is ANQGSEA. Germline trimming cut 4 bases from V and 5 bases from J; bases unmatched to any gene: 4. The CDR3 DNA is TGCAGCGTTGGGAGCAGGGGGGAGACCCAGTACTTC. It yields the protein CSVGSRGETQYF.

The chain's CDR3 is CASKTGDNSPLHF. In nucleotides, the CDR3 is TGCGCCAGCAAGACAGGGGATAATTCACCCCTCCACTTT. The V gene is TRBV10-2, the J gene TRBJ1-6; 8 bases agree with TRBD1. Germline V gene lookup returns CDR1 WSHSY and CDR2 SAAADI. This CDR3 region has 13 residues. V was pared by 7 bases and J by 5 bases, with 1 base of the junction left unmatched.

This clone was detected once. The chain employs TRBV9 and TRBJ2-1; D remains ambiguous. Germline CDR1 and CDR2: SGDLS and YYNGEE. V lost 0 bases to trimming and J lost 5 bases, with 12 bases between them. CDR3 length equals 15 residues. For the CDR3, the DNA is TGTGCCAGCAGCGTAGAGCCTGGCAGAGACAATGAGCAGTTCTTC. Amino acids: CASSVEPGRDNEQFF.

This chain joins TRBV2 and TRBJ2-7; 8 bases agree with TRBD1. Germline V gives CDR1 SNHLY, CDR2 FYNNEI. The V gene end was trimmed by 8 bases and the J gene end by 3 bases; junction bases not matched to a gene: 6. This CDR3 comprises 13 residues. The CDR3 region has the DNA TGTGCCAGCGTGGACAGGGACCGCTACGAGCAGTACTTC. Its translation is CASVDRDRYEQYF.

This chain connects TRBV4-3 to TRBJ2-5; the D gene is possibly TRBD1 (5 bases). This CDR3 comprises 15 residues. The germline V gene has CDR1 LGHNA and CDR2 YSLEER. The V and J ends lost 0 bases and 4 bases respectively, with 12 bases between them. In nucleotides, the CDR3 is TGCGCCAGCAGCCAAGATTGGGGCCGAGGAGAGACCCAGTACTTC. This gives the protein CASSQDWGRGETQYF.

The table lists this clone with a few counts. The chain carries TRBV5-6 and TRBJ1-6; tentative D call: TRBD1 (5 bases). Germline V gene data show CDR1 as SGHDT and CDR2 as YYEEEE. The CDR3 is made up of 14 amino acids. V dropped 0 bases and J dropped 10 bases, with 11 bases sitting between them. The CDR3 DNA reads TGTGCCAGCAGCTTGGCGCATCCAGGGTCACCCCTCCACTTT. Its translation is CASSLAHPGSPLHF.

This clone was recorded a few times. The V call is TRBV4-1, the J call TRBJ1-5, with D unresolved. Germline V gives CDR1 MGHRA, CDR2 YSYEKL. V lost 0 bases and J lost 2, with 14 bases in between. This CDR3 has 17 amino acids. The CDR3 coding sequence is TGCGCCAGCAGCCAAGATCCTTCAACATCGGGCAATCAGCCCCAGCATTTT. Residues: CASSQDPSTSGNQPQHF.

The chain recombines TRBV6-5 with TRBJ2-1; the D gene is possibly TRBD2 (6 bases). CDR1 is MNHEY, CDR2 SVGAGI, per germline. V was pared by 8 bases and J by 3 bases, with 11 bases between. The CDR3 sequence is 13 residues long. The CDR3 DNA reads TGTGCCAGCCAGCGGGCAAACTACAATGAGCAGTTCTTC. Translated: CASQRANYNEQFF.

The chain joins TRBV18 to TRBJ2-5, with 8 positions matching TRBD2. This CDR3 contains 13 residues. The V gene end was trimmed by 3 bases and the J gene end by 3 bases; junction bases not matched to a gene: 0. From germline, CDR1 is KGHSH and CDR2 LQKENI. DNA for the CDR3: TGTGCCAGCTCACCCGGGGGGGAAGAGACCCAGTACTTC. It encodes CASSPGGEETQYF.

This chain connects TRBV28 to TRBJ1-1; 9 nucleotides align to TRBD1. CDR1 is MDHEN, CDR2 SYDVKM, per germline. The ends lost 6 bases at V and 7 bases at J; junction bases unmatched: 6. This CDR3 spans 13 amino acids. CDR3 nucleotide sequence: TGTGCCAGCAGACCGGGACAGGGCCTTGAAGCTTTCTTT. It yields the protein CASRPGQGLEAFF.

This clone was seen only once. This rearrangement joins TRBV28 to TRBJ1-1; unclear D gene. The CDR3 runs 12 residues. V gave up 7 bases and J gave up 5 bases, with 11 bases separating them. Germline V lookup: CDR1 MDHEN, CDR2 SYDVKM. The CDR3 here is CASNQPLTEAFF. As DNA, the CDR3 is TGTGCCAGCAACCAACCCCTGACTGAAGCTTTCTTT.

The CDR3 here is CASSAEQRDTQYF. The DNA for the CDR3 is TGTGCCAGCTCGGCAGAACAGAGGGATACGCAGTATTTT. The chain joins TRBV27 to TRBJ2-3; no clear D gene. The CDR3 loop spans 13 amino acids. Germline V gene lookup returns CDR1 MNHEY and CDR2 SMNVEV (reference sequence). Between the trimmed V and J ends, which lost 8 bases and 6 bases, there was a span of 15 bases.

The genes are TRBV19 and TRBJ1-5, with D perhaps TRBD1 (5 bases). Germline loops: CDR1 LNHDA, CDR2 SQIVND (reference sequence). The CDR3 is 13 amino acids. Trimming took 2 bases from V and 5 from J, leaving 7 bases between them. The CDR3 bases are TGTGCCAGTAGTATAAGGGGCGATCAGCCCCAGCATTTT. Protein: CASSIRGDQPQHF.

This chain joins TRBV27 and TRBJ1-6; the D is unclear. CDR3 length: 15 residues. Trimming removed 4 bases from V and 3 bases from J, with 10 bases in between. Germline V CDR1 and CDR2: MNHEY, SMNVEV (reference sequence). The CDR3: CASSSQRDYNSPLHF. CDR3 bases: TGTGCCAGCAGTTCGCAGCGTGACTATAATTCACCCCTCCACTTT.

The rearrangement uses TRBV5-1 and TRBJ2-3; TRBD1 agrees at 7 bases. With V trimmed by 0 bases and J by 4 bases, 5 bases remained unmatched. This CDR3 contains 15 residues. Germline V gene sequence: CDR1 SGHRS, CDR2 YFSETQ. CDR3 bases: TGCGCCAGCAGCTTGGGTGGGCAGGGGGCAGATACGCAGTATTTT. It yields the protein CASSLGGQGADTQYF.

V is TRBV28 and J is TRBJ1-2; 9 bases align to TRBD1. CDR1 is MDHEN, CDR2 SYDVKM, per germline. V lost 7 bases to trimming and J lost 8 bases; unmatched junction nucleotides: 5. The CDR3 runs to 12 residues. The CDR3: CASTHRGLGYTF. The DNA for the CDR3 is TGTGCCAGCACCCACAGGGGGCTCGGCTACACCTTC.

This chain uses TRBV11-1 with TRBJ2-5; D call uncertain. The CDR3 loop spans 13 amino acids. Trimming removed 0 bases from V and 7 bases from J, with 9 bases in between. Germline CDR1 reads SGHAT; CDR2 reads FQDESV (reference sequence). The CDR3 DNA reads as TGTGCCAGCAGCTTAGCGCTGAGTAGGACCCAGTACTTC. The encoded protein is CASSLALSRTQYF.

The CDR3 protein is CASSEPQGTSNQPQHF. The CDR3 coding sequence is TGTGCCAGCAGTGAACCACAGGGGACCAGCAATCAGCCCCAGCATTTT. The chain employs TRBV2 and TRBJ1-5, with 7 bases identical to TRBD1. This CDR3 region has 16 residues. Germline CDR1 and CDR2: SNHLY and FYNNEI. The junction had 5 bases not matched to a gene; V was cut back by 2 bases and J by 1 base.

This chain uses TRBV6-5 with TRBJ1-5; 9 positions agree with TRBD1. This CDR3 has 15 amino acids. Looked up from germline, CDR1 is MNHEY and CDR2 is SVGAGI. J was trimmed by 4 bases and V by 2 bases; bases with no gene match: 3. CDR3 nucleotide sequence: TGTGCCAGCAGTTACACAGGGACAGGGAATCAGCCCCAGCATTTT. The encoded protein is CASSYTGTGNQPQHF.

The chain joins TRBV11-1 to TRBJ2-5; 7 bases match TRBD1. CDR3 length: 16 residues. Germline V gene sequence: CDR1 SGHAT, CDR2 FQDESV (reference sequence). The ends lost 2 bases at V and 1 base at J; junction bases unmatched: 7. CDR3 in DNA: TGTGCCAGCAGCTTACCGCAGGGGGTCGCCCAAGAGACCCAGTACTTC. Protein: CASSLPQGVAQETQYF.

V and J are TRBV15 and TRBJ1-5, with TRBD1 identical over 9 bases. V gave up 0 bases and J gave up 1 base; unmatched junction bases: 13. From germline, CDR1 is LNHNV and CDR2 YYDKDF (reference sequence). The CDR3 has 20 amino acids. The CDR3 DNA sequence: TGTGCCACCAGCAGAGAGAGCAGGACAGGGGAAACCTGGAGCAATCAGCCCCAGCATTTT. Its translation is CATSRESRTGETWSNQPQHF.

The chain employs TRBV5-1 and TRBJ2-7, with D unresolved. The better agreement between TRBJ2-5 and the DNA end casts doubt on the J call. This CDR3 contains 12 residues. CDR1 SGHRS and CDR2 YFSETQ come from the germline V gene. The CDR3 DNA sequence: TGCGCCAGCAGCGAGACTTGGGGGACCCAGTACTTC. It yields the protein CASSETWGTQYF.